This is a list of T cell receptor beta chains from one sample in a study of T cell responses to AZD1222 COVID-19 vaccine. Only in-frame clones appear in the TCRdb table, and some are missing; sequencing was by immunoSEQ multiplex PCR. Among around 110,000 clones listed, about 90% were seen once. The specimen was peripheral blood, collected on day 0 of AZD1222 vaccination. The receptors derive from an adult in good health. Each CDR3 is given with its conserved first and last residue. D genes are given only for firm matches. The size entry is marked missing in some rows and otherwise reads once, few, many or a size class.

V	D	size	J	DNA	CDR3
TRBV6-1	-	-	TRBJ1-5	TGTGCCAGCAGTGACCTCGGTGGGGGCAATCAGCCCCAGCATTTT	CASSDLGGGNQPQHF
TRBV19	-	-	TRBJ1-3	TGTGCCAGTAGTATTGCGGGGACATCCTTTTCTGGAAACACCATATATTTT	CASSIAGTSFSGNTIYF
TRBV11-1	-	-	TRBJ2-2	TGTGCCAGCAGCTTCGCGAACACCGGGGAGCTGTTTTTT	CASSFANTGELFF
TRBV30	-	-	TRBJ1-1	TGTGCCTGGAGTGGGGTATCCACTGAAGCTTTCTTT	CAWSGVSTEAFF
TRBV6-6	-	-	TRBJ1-2	TGTGCCAGCAGTTATGCGGCAGGTGGTGGCTACACCTTC	CASSYAAGGGYTF
TRBV5-5	-	few	TRBJ2-7	TGTGCCAGCAGCTCGGGGCGCAGTCACTCCTACGAGCAGTACTTC	CASSSGRSHSYEQYF
TRBV5-1	TRBD2	once	TRBJ2-5	TGCGCCAGCAGACCGAGCGGGGTCCAAGAGACCCAGTACTTC	CASRPSGVQETQYF
TRBV11-2	-	few	TRBJ2-1	TGTGCCAGCAGCTTAGGTTCCCGGGGCTACAATGAGCAGTTCTTC	CASSLGSRGYNEQFF
TRBV5-1	TRBD2	few	TRBJ2-5	TGCGCCAGCAGCCGGATAGCGGGGGGGGACCCCCAAGAGACCCAGTACTTC	CASSRIAGGDPQETQYF
TRBV5-1	TRBD1	-	TRBJ1-4	TGCGCCAGCAGCTTGATTACAGGGGGCGGTGAAAAACTGTTTTTT	CASSLITGGGEKLFF
TRBV25-1	TRBD1	-	TRBJ1-1	TGTGCCAGCAGCGGGACAGGGAAACCGAACACTGAAGCTTTCTTT	CASSGTGKPNTEAFF
TRBV3-1/TRBV3-2	-	-	TRBJ1-2	TGTGCCAGCAGCCATGGGGCAGGGACATGGGGCGACTATGGCTACACCTTC	CASSHGAGTWGDYGYTF
TRBV9	TRBD2	-	TRBJ2-5	TGTGCCAGCAGCGTGGGTCCTATAGGACTAGCGGGAGCTGAGACCCAGTACTTC	CASSVGPIGLAGAETQYF
TRBV3-1/TRBV3-2	-	-	TRBJ1-5	TGTGCCAGCAGCGTCCGGGAGGCCGGTCAGCCCCAGCATTTT	CASSVREAGQPQHF
TRBV28	TRBD1	-	TRBJ1-4	TGTGCCACCGTCAGGGGGGCTAATGAAAAACTGTTTTTT	CATVRGANEKLFF
TRBV5-6	TRBD1	-	TRBJ1-4	TGTGCCAGCAGTTTGACAGGGGTTGGTAATGAAAAACTGTTTTTT	CASSLTGVGNEKLFF
TRBV5-1	TRBD2	-	TRBJ2-1	TGCGCCAGCAGTTCTTTGGGACTAGCCCCGGATGAGCAGTTCTTC	CASSSLGLAPDEQFF
TRBV12-3/TRBV12-4	-	-	TRBJ1-2	TGTGCCAGCAGTCTATACAGGGCCGGGGGCTACACCTTC	CASSLYRAGGYTF
TRBV4-1	TRBD2	-	TRBJ2-5	TGCGCCAGCAGCGCTAGCGGGGGGGCGGGTATAACAGGGGAGACCCAGTACTTC	CASSASGGAGITGETQYF
TRBV5-1	-	-	TRBJ1-2	TGCGCCAGCAGCCTGTCGTCCGGAAATTATGGCTACACCTTC	CASSLSSGNYGYTF
TRBV27	-	-	TRBJ1-5	TGTGCCAGCAGTCGGGGACCCTACAGCAATCAGCCCCAGCATTTT	CASSRGPYSNQPQHF
TRBV6-1	-	-	TRBJ1-1	TGTGCCGTCGGGGGGAAACCGAACACTGAAGCTTTCTTT	CAVGGKPNTEAFF
TRBV30	TRBD1	-	TRBJ2-7	TGTGCCTGGAGTGAGGACAGGGCTTTCTTCTCCTACGAGCAGTACTTC	CAWSEDRAFFSYEQYF
TRBV7-2	-	-	TRBJ1-1	TGTGCCAGCAGCTCGCAGGTGTTGAACACTGAAGCTTTCTTT	CASSSQVLNTEAFF
TRBV24-1	-	-	TRBJ2-3	TGTGCCACCAGTGATGATGGAGGCACAGATACGCAGTATTTT	CATSDDGGTDTQYF
TRBV5-8	TRBD1	-	TRBJ1-1	TGTGCCAGCAGCTTCGGACAGGGGAGCGGCACTGAAGCTTTCTTT	CASSFGQGSGTEAFF
TRBV9	-	-	TRBJ2-3	TGTGCCAGCAGCGTCGCGGGACTCGGCACAGATACGCAGTATTTT	CASSVAGLGTDTQYF
TRBV29-1	-	-	TRBJ1-4	TGCAGCGTTGTCGAGGGAGCCCGTAATGAAAAACTGTTTTTT	CSVVEGARNEKLFF
TRBV5-1	TRBD2	-	TRBJ2-5	TGCGCCAGCTCTAGCGGGAGGGGGCAAGAGACCCAGTACTTC	CASSSGRGQETQYF
TRBV4-1	-	-	TRBJ1-1	TGCGCCAGCAGCCGAAACGAGGAGAGCACTGAAGCTTTCTTT	CASSRNEESTEAFF
TRBV18	-	-	TRBJ2-7	TGTGCCAGCTCACTGGGTCGTTACGAGCAGTACTTC	CASSLGRYEQYF
TRBV5-4	-	-	TRBJ1-2	TGTGCCAGCAGCTTGGGCTATGGCTACACCTTC	CASSLGYGYTF
TRBV9	-	few	TRBJ2-6	TGTGCCAGCAGCGTGGCCCGGGGAAAGGGGACTTCAACTGGGGCCAACGTCCTGACTTTC	CASSVARGKGTSTGANVLTF
TRBV5-6	TRBD1	-	TRBJ2-6	TGTGCCAGCAGCTCGTATAGGACAGGCTCGCCATCTGGGGCCAACGTCCTGACTTTC	CASSSYRTGSPSGANVLTF
TRBV19	TRBD2	-	TRBJ2-3	TGTGCCGTTGGACTAGCGGGAGGGCGGGCAGATACGCAGTATTTT	CAVGLAGGRADTQYF
TRBV4-3	TRBD1	-	TRBJ1-2	TGCGCCAGCAGCCAAGGCACAGGGGTGGGGGTCTATGGCTACACCTTC	CASSQGTGVGVYGYTF
TRBV2	-	few	TRBJ2-5	TGTGCCAGCAGTGGGTTTCTAGAGACCCAGTACTTC	CASSGFLETQYF
TRBV11-3	-	-	TRBJ2-6	TGTGCCAGCAGCTTCGCTGGGGCCAACGTCCTGACTTTC	CASSFAGANVLTF
TRBV28	-	-	TRBJ1-4	TGTGCCACCCTAAATGAAAAACTGTTTTTT	CATLNEKLFF
TRBV29-1	-	-	TRBJ2-2	TGCAGCGTCCTTAAGGGGGACAACACCGGGGAGCTGTTTTTT	CSVLKGDNTGELFF
TRBV9	-	-	TRBJ1-2	TGTGCCAGCAGCGTACAGGATAACTATGGCTACACCTTC	CASSVQDNYGYTF
TRBV2	TRBD2	-	TRBJ2-5	TGTGCCAGCAGTGACGCTCTAGCGGGAGAGACGGGGGAGACCCAGTACTTC	CASSDALAGETGETQYF
TRBV27	-	-	TRBJ1-2	TGTGCCAGCAGTTTAAGGGACGGGAGCTATGGCTACACCTTC	CASSLRDGSYGYTF
TRBV19	TRBD1	-	TRBJ2-6	TGTGCCAGTAGTACAGGGGGATCCGGGGCCAACGTCCTGACTTTC	CASSTGGSGANVLTF
TRBV7-9	TRBD1	-	TRBJ2-7	TGTGCCAGCAGTTTTACAGGGGACGAGCAGTACTTC	CASSFTGDEQYF
TRBV4-2	-	few	TRBJ2-7	TGTGCCAGCAGCCAAGAACGGGGTCTACACCACTTC	CASSQERGLHHF
TRBV30	TRBD1	-	TRBJ1-2	TGTGCCTGGAGTGTTGCAGGGGGCATTAACTATGGCTACACCTTC	CAWSVAGGINYGYTF
TRBV19	-	-	TRBJ1-1	TGTGCCAGTAGTCCCCGTTCAGGATCCTCGGAAGCTTTCTTT	CASSPRSGSSEAFF
TRBV3-1/TRBV3-2	TRBD1	-	TRBJ1-6	TGTGCCAGCAGCCCTATTGCCGGGACAGGATCCCGGGGGTCACCCCTCCACTTT	CASSPIAGTGSRGSPLHF
TRBV18	-	-	TRBJ1-4	TGTGCCAGCTCTCCCGTCCAGGAATCGAATGAAAAACTGTTTTTT	CASSPVQESNEKLFF
TRBV14	TRBD2	-	TRBJ2-2	TGTGCCCACAGACGTGGGGAGCGGGGGAACACCGGGGAGCTGTTTTTT	CAHRRGERGNTGELFF
TRBV6-1	TRBD2	once	TRBJ2-2	TGTGCCAGCAGTGAGACTAGCGGGGTTACCGGGGAGCTGTTTTTT	CASSETSGVTGELFF
TRBV12-5	TRBD1	-	TRBJ2-3	TGTGCTAGTGGTTTTGCCAGGGGGCGCGATACGCAGTATTTT	CASGFARGRDTQYF
TRBV29-1	TRBD2	once	TRBJ2-3	TGCAGCGTTACCGGACTAGCGGGAGGGTTCACAGATACGCAGTATTTT	CSVTGLAGGFTDTQYF